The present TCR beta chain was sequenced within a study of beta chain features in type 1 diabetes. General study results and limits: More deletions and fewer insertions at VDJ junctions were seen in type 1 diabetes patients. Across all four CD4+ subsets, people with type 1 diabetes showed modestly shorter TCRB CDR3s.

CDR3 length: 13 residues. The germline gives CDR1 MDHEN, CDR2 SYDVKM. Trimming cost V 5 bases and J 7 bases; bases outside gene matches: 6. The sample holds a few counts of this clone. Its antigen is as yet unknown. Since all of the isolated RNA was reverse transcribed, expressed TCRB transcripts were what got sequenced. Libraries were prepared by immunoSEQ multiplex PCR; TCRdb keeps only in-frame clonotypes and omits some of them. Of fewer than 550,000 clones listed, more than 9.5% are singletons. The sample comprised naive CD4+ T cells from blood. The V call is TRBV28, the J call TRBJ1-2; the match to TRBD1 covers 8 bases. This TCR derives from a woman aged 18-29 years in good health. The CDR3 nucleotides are TGTGCCAGCAGTAAAGGACAGGGAGGTGGCTACACCTTC. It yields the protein CASSKGQGGGYTF.